One and the same sample provided the 27 T cell receptor beta chains below, sequenced in a study of T cell responses to AZD1222 COVID-19 vaccine (dated by TCRdb to about 2021). Receptor libraries were prepared by the immunoSEQ multiplex PCR assay. The table comes from immuneACCESS by way of TCRdb, which keeps in-frame sequences with V and J called. Part of the clones is missing from these tables; in studies checked, under half for an unresolved V gene and the rest for unknown reasons. This sample has about 67,000 clones in its table, and roughly 80% of those were observed once. The top ten clonotypes cover 21% of the sample. In light of the paper, this sample's time point label describes: baseline before first vaccination. Sequenced material: peripheral blood, taken on day 0 of AZD1222 vaccination. The origin of the receptors is an adult in good health.

In this sample, this clone turned up once. This sequence joins TRBV6-5 and TRBJ2-7, with D possibly being TRBD2 (6 bases). The V end lost 6 bases, the J end lost 2 bases, and 14 bases lay between the germline ends. Germline values: CDR1 MNHEY, CDR2 SVGAGI. There are 14 residues in the CDR3. The CDR3: CASRALAYPYEQYF. Written as DNA, the CDR3 is TGTGCCAGCAGAGCCCTAGCGTACCCCTACGAGCAGTACTTC.

In its sample, this clone was seen a few times. The chain carries TRBV27 and TRBJ2-2, with D uncertain. In germline, CDR1 is MNHEY, CDR2 SMNVEV (reference sequence). The CDR3 loop spans 13 amino acids. CDR3 region: CAPAGRNTGELFF. The DNA of the CDR3 is TGTGCTCCGGCTGGCCGGAACACCGGGGAGCTGTTTTTT.

The V call is TRBV5-4, the J call TRBJ2-1; no clear D gene. CDR1 and CDR2 from the germline V gene are SGHNT and YYREEE (reference sequence). The CDR3 sequence is 13 residues long. Trimming took off 4 bases at V and 3 bases at J, with 8 bases between the two ends. For the CDR3, the DNA is TGTGCCAGCAGCCCAAATAACTACAATGAGCAGTTCTTC. It specifies CASSPNNYNEQFF.

The chain joins TRBV28 to TRBJ2-7; the D is unclear. Trimming removed 6 bases at V and 0 bases at J, with 9 bases between. Germline values: CDR1 MDHEN, CDR2 SYDVKM. There are 13 residues in the CDR3. The CDR3 reads CASRVGVSYEQYF. CDR3 in DNA: TGTGCCAGCAGAGTCGGCGTCTCCTACGAGCAGTACTTC.

This clone has a single count. The chain recombines TRBV25-1 with TRBJ2-7, with D possibly TRBD1 on 6 matching bases. Trimming stripped 4 bases from V and 0 bases from J, with 7 bases between. The CDR3 extends over 13 amino acids. Germline CDR1 and CDR2: MGHDK and SYGVNS. CDR3 nucleotides: TGTGCCAGCAGTGGGGACACCTCCTACGAGCAGTACTTC. Its translation is CASSGDTSYEQYF.

The CDR3 DNA follows: TGTGCCAGCTCACCGGACAGGGCCTCCTACGAGCAGTACTTC. Its translation is CASSPDRASYEQYF. The genes are TRBV18 and TRBJ2-7; 8 bases align to TRBD1. CDR3 size: 14 residues. V lost 3 bases, J lost 0 bases, and 1 base stayed unmatched. Germline CDR1 KGHSH, CDR2 LQKENI.

This clone occurred once. The chain links TRBV28 to TRBJ2-7, with D uncertain. CDR1 and CDR2 from the germline V gene are MDHEN and SYDVKM. Trimming removed 3 bases from V and 4 bases from J, with 4 bases in between. The CDR3 contains 11 residues. The CDR3 nucleotides are TGTGCCAGCAGTTTTCAGTACGAGCAGTACTTC. Translating gives CASSFQYEQYF.

The CDR3 region has the DNA TGCGCCAGCAGCCAAGGGGACAGGGTGGAGGGCTACACCTTC. It yields the protein CASSQGDRVEGYTF. The chain joins TRBV4-1 to TRBJ1-2; TRBD1 matches at 9 bases. V trimming: 1 base; J trimming: 8 bases; junction bases outside the gene matches: 5. CDR3 length equals 14 residues. The germline V gene has CDR1 MGHRA and CDR2 YSYEKL.

The J gene is TRBJ1-2, the V gene TRBV7-2; D is uncertain. CDR3 length equals 12 residues. V dropped 7 bases and J dropped 7 bases, with 13 bases sitting between them. CDR1 and CDR2 from the germline V gene are SGHTA and FQGNSA. The CDR3 loop reads CASTSEGSGYTF. CDR3 DNA: TGTGCCAGCACCTCAGAGGGCAGTGGCTACACCTTC. Using reference TRBV7-2 and TRBJ1-2 for the parts outside the CDR3, the full variable domain is GAGVSQSPSNKVTEKGKDVELRCDPISGHTALYWYRQSLGQGLEFLIYFQGNSAPDKSGLPSDRFSAERTGGSVSTLTIQRTQQEDSAVYLCASTSEGSGYTFGSGTRLTVV.

In nucleotides, the CDR3 is TGCAGCGTTATGCGGGGGTTCCTTGGGACTAGCGGGAGATTAAGATACAATGAGCAGTTCTTC. It specifies CSVMRGFLGTSGRLRYNEQFF. The rearrangement joins TRBV29-1 to TRBJ2-1; 14 nucleotides line up with TRBD2. The CDR3 contains 21 residues. V was pared by 5 bases and J by 4 bases, with 22 bases of the junction left unmatched. Germline V gene sequence: CDR1 SQVTM, CDR2 ANQGSEA.

CDR3: CASSLWTGVGQPQHF. The CDR3 DNA sequence: TGTGCCAGCAGCCTATGGACAGGGGTTGGTCAGCCCCAGCATTTT. This sequence joins TRBV11-2 and TRBJ1-5; 9 bases are shared with TRBD1. The V and J ends lost 5 bases and 6 bases, in that order; junction bases with no gene match: 8. Germline loops: CDR1 SGHAT, CDR2 FQNNGV. The CDR3 is 15 amino acids.

The genes are TRBV7-2 and TRBJ1-6; D is uncertain. The CDR3 has 14 residues. Germline V gene sequence: CDR1 SGHTA, CDR2 FQGNSA. Trimming took off 1 base at V and 7 bases at J, with 8 bases between the two ends. CDR3 loop: CASSLDSWNSPLHF. The CDR3 nucleotides read TGTGCCAGCAGCTTAGACAGTTGGAATTCACCCCTCCACTTT.

The gene calls are TRBV28 and TRBJ1-1; a weak D match, TRBD1 (5 bases). Germline lookup yields CDR1 MDHEN and CDR2 SYDVKM. V shed 0 bases and J shed 4 bases, with 12 bases lying between them. The CDR3 has 15 amino acids. CDR3 bases: TGTGCCAGCAGTTTATGGGGGGGGGACGCCACTGAAGCTTTCTTT. Amino acid sequence: CASSLWGGDATEAFF.

The chain links TRBV28 to TRBJ2-3; D remains ambiguous. Trimming removed 6 bases at V and 2 bases at J, with 18 bases between. CDR3 size: 16 residues. CDR1 and CDR2 (germline): MDHEN, SYDVKM. This CDR3 reads CASSPNRVRITDTQYF. The CDR3 region has the DNA TGTGCCAGCAGCCCCAACCGAGTACGAATCACAGATACGCAGTATTTT.

The chain recombines TRBV11-3 with TRBJ2-5; no clear D gene. In germline, CDR1 is SGHNT, CDR2 YENEEA. The CDR3 spans 15 residues. The V end was cut by 3 bases, the J end by 5 bases, with 16 bases between. The CDR3 region is CASSFSNSKLETQYF. In DNA, the CDR3 is TGTGCCAGCAGCTTTTCAAACAGTAAGCTGGAGACCCAGTACTTC.

The chain employs TRBV6-2 or TRBV6-3 and TRBJ1-1; TRBD1 agrees at 7 bases. The CDR3 runs 14 residues. CDR1 and CDR2 from the germline V gene are MNHEY and SVGEGT. Trimming at V came to 4 bases and at J to 3 bases, leaving 5 bases not matched to a gene. CDR3 amino acids: CASSSGQIYTEAFF. DNA of the CDR3: TGTGCCAGCAGTTCGGGACAGATATACACTGAAGCTTTCTTT.

In its sample, this clone was seen once. This chain uses TRBV5-1 with TRBJ2-5, with D hard to call. V was clipped by 2 bases and J by 3 bases, with 17 bases between them. Germline CDR1 is SGHRS and CDR2 is YFSETQ. The CDR3 consists of 16 residues. CDR3 loop: CASSFSIGLTEETQYF. The CDR3 nucleotides read TGCGCCAGCAGCTTCTCGATCGGGCTAACGGAAGAGACCCAGTACTTC.

This rearrangement joins TRBV5-1 to TRBJ2-1, with TRBD2 matching over 13 bases. The CDR3 length is 15 residues. The trim removed 3 bases at V and 6 bases at J, leaving 3 bases unmatched. From germline, CDR1 is SGHRS and CDR2 YFSETQ. In DNA form, the CDR3 reads TGCGCCAGCAGCTCACTAGCGGGAGGGCCCAATGAGCAGTTCTTC. Translating it yields CASSSLAGGPNEQFF.

CDR3 protein: CASSSGTGAMTGELFF. Written as DNA, the CDR3 is TGTGCCAGCAGTTCGGGGACAGGGGCAATGACCGGGGAGCTGTTTTTT. V and J are TRBV11-3 and TRBJ2-2; 10 nucleotides match TRBD1. The germline V gene has CDR1 SGHNT and CDR2 YENEEA. There are 16 residues in the CDR3. Trimming removed 6 bases from V and 5 bases from J; junction bases left unmatched: 9. The whole variable domain, remainder taken from reference TRBV11-3 and TRBJ2-2, is EAGVVQSPRYKIIEKKQPVAFWCNPISGHNTLYWYLQNLGQGPELLIRYENEEAVDDSQLPKDRFSAERLKGVDSTLKIQPAELGDSAVYLCASSSGTGAMTGELFFGEGSRLTVL.

V is TRBV28 and J is TRBJ2-3; the D is unclear. This CDR3 spans 17 amino acids. CDR1 is MDHEN and CDR2 is SYDVKM in the germline V gene. V dropped 5 bases and J dropped 4 bases, with 22 bases sitting between them. The CDR3 region is CASSTSGPLSPSDTQYF. Here the CDR3 DNA reads TGTGCCAGCAGTACCTCCGGACCCCTATCGCCCTCAGATACGCAGTATTTT.

This sequence joins TRBV27 and TRBJ2-1; TRBD1 aligns across 8 bases. J lost 7 bases, V lost 5 bases, and 10 bases had no gene match. The CDR3 sequence is 15 residues long. The germline V gene has CDR1 MNHEY and CDR2 SMNVEV (reference sequence). The CDR3 loop is CASSPTDRVKNEQFF. CDR3 nucleotides: TGTGCCAGCAGTCCAACGGACAGGGTAAAGAATGAGCAGTTCTTC.

This clone was observed once. The V gene is TRBV6-5, the J gene TRBJ1-2; 7 bases agree with TRBD1. The CDR3 consists of 15 residues. Per the germline V gene, CDR1 is MNHEY and CDR2 is SVGAGI. V lost 7 bases and J lost 1; bases outside the gene matches: 9. DNA for the CDR3: TGTGCCAGCACCCCAATGACAGGGATTAACTATGGCTACACCTTC. The encoded protein is CASTPMTGINYGYTF.

The CDR3 loop reads CASSSQDNEQFF. CDR3 DNA: TGTGCCAGCAGTTCCCAGGACAATGAGCAGTTCTTC. The chain joins TRBV12-3 or TRBV12-4 to TRBJ2-1; D unclear. Trimming cost V 4 bases and J 5 bases, with 6 bases left between them. The CDR3 is made up of 12 amino acids.

The sample holds one count of this clone. This chain joins TRBV27 and TRBJ1-2; D is undetermined. The CDR3 totals 13 residues. Germline-derived CDR1 and CDR2 are MNHEY and SMNVEV (reference sequence). V was trimmed by 5 bases and J by 2 bases, leaving 9 bases between them. The CDR3: CASSRAENYGYTF. CDR3 sequence (DNA): TGTGCCAGCAGTAGGGCGGAGAACTATGGCTACACCTTC.

The V gene is TRBV6-2 or TRBV6-3, the J gene TRBJ2-7, with D possibly TRBD2 on 7 matching bases. Germline values: CDR1 MNHEY, CDR2 SVGEGT. The V gene lost 2 bases and the J gene lost 2 bases, with 10 bases spanning the gap. CDR3 size: 14 residues. The CDR3: CASSYGGGTYEQYF. The CDR3 DNA is TGTGCCAGCAGTTACGGGGGGGGCACCTACGAGCAGTACTTC.

The chain couples TRBV12-3 or TRBV12-4 to TRBJ2-1, with no clear D. The length of the CDR3 is 12 residues. The V gene lost 3 bases and the J gene lost 7 bases, with 7 bases spanning the gap. The CDR3 bases are TGTGCCAGCAGTTTTTTGGTGAATGAGCAGTTCTTC. Amino acids: CASSFLVNEQFF.

This clone was seen a few times. This sample also contains other DNA sequences that code for the same CDR3. The chain employs TRBV19 and TRBJ2-5; D not certain. This CDR3 spans 14 amino acids. Trimming pared 3 bases from V and 0 bases from J, leaving 8 bases between. Germline values: CDR1 LNHDA, CDR2 SQIVND (reference sequence). CDR3 sequence: CASSIGPNQETQYF. The CDR3 DNA sequence: TGTGCCAGTAGTATTGGACCTAACCAAGAGACCCAGTACTTC. The full variable domain, completed using reference TRBV19 and TRBJ2-5, is DGGITQSPKYLFRKEGQNVTLSCEQNLNHDAMYWYRQDPGQGLRLIYYSQIVNDFQKGDIAEGYSVSREKKESFPLTVTSAQKNPTAFYLCASSIGPNQETQYFGPGTRLLVL.